This TCR beta chain came from a study of blood T cell repertoires in COVID-19 (dated by TCRdb to 2018 to 2020). With respect to the entire study: Samples from collaborators originated in the United States, Italy and Spain and spanned both the acute and convalescent phases of COVID-19. The material from the prospective study consisted of cDNA or gDNA derived from T cells, B-cell-depleted T cells, or PBMCs. Subjects who had been exposed to COVID-19, were actively infected with it, or had recovered from it provided the deeply sampled blood TCRbeta repertoires that made up the dataset. The repertoires were released in a freely available public database intended as a resource for research on the immune response to SARS-CoV-2. The samples were drawn from two sources: the first 160 participants of the ongoing ImmuneRACE study, and 1,000 to 1,500 subjects contributed by 6 global collaborators. Sample metadata almost always included a de-identified subject ID, COVID-19 status, age in years and sex. Where available, HLA class I and class II types were obtained from metadata supplied by the sample provider rather than from assay-based typing.

Broader findings and caveats from the paper: How much clinical and demographic metadata was included differed by source and by participant, and the metadata was provided uncurated.

Details on this clone: No cognate antigen has been identified for it. Base quality data are lacking; no much larger clone is found one base away.

Sequences SGHNT (CDR1) and YYREEE (CDR2) are obtained from the germline V gene (reference sequence). Relative to germline, V is missing 4 bases and J is missing 0 bases, with 9 bases of the junction outside any gene match. Its CDR3 holds 17 amino acids, cysteine through phenylalanine. Of the read, only the CDR3 DNA is kept; its 51 bases are in frame from base 1. TCRbeta CDR3 regions were amplified from genomic DNA using the immunoSEQ Assay, a bias-controlled multiplex PCR. As for how the authors treated the data: The number of nucleated cells in each sample was estimated by amplification of reference gene primers within the assay. Sequence reads were collapsed and filtered to measure the absolute abundance of every unique TCRbeta CDR3 rearrangement. For each sample, productive Simpson clonality was calculated as the square root of Simpson's diversity index over productive rearrangements. TCRdb re-hosts the immuneACCESS table, in-frame sequences only. Its copies lack some clones; in the studies checked, an unresolved V gene accounts for under half of them, and the cause for the rest is not known. V and J calls and clone size come straight from that table; D and trimming were deduced from the DNA. The sample table records just over 650,000 clones; around 89% of these occur just once. Over 0.2% of the sample is taken by the ten largest.

The collaborating institutions used their own protocols to collect whole blood in K2EDTA tubes. For TCRbeta analysis, collaborator samples were shipped as frozen whole blood, as isolated PBMCs, or as DNA extracted from either sample type. Sequencing was performed on peripheral blood. The sequence derives from a woman between 18 and 29 years old with acute or convalescent COVID-19. The sequence links TRBV5-4 to TRBJ2-2; 7 bases in the middle match TRBD1. At the DNA level, the sequence is TGTGCCAGCAGCCGTGGACAGGCCTTCGCGAACACCGGGGAGCTGTTTTTT. Its coded protein is CASSRGQAFANTGELFF.